These T cell receptor beta chains were read from a single sample in a study of cytomegalovirus exposure and HLA in healthy donors. Measured with immunoSEQ multiplex PCR; TCRdb has only the in-frame clones, and not every one. The sample carries more than 85,000 clones, around 70% recorded once. Material for sequencing was PBMCs. These receptors were taken from a woman in her forties or fifties in good health and CMV-seropositive. Both conserved end residues are part of each CDR3. D genes are given only for firm matches. The listing skips clone size in some rows; elsewhere it reads once, few, many or a size class.

D gene	V gene	J gene	clone size	CDR3 DNA	CDR3 protein
NA	TRBV10-3	TRBJ2-1	NA	TGTGCCATCAGTGAAGCCCGAGCGGGTAGCTACAATGAGCAGTTCTTC	CAISEARAGSYNEQFF
NA	TRBV6-1	TRBJ1-1	NA	TGTGCCAGCGAAGAGGCGAACACTGAAGCTTTCTTT	CASEEANTEAFF
TRBD2	TRBV28	TRBJ2-2	NA	TGTGCCAGCAGTTTAACCGGGACTAGCGGGAGGGCGGGGGGGGAGCTGTTTTTT	CASSLTGTSGRAGGELFF
NA	TRBV5-5	TRBJ1-1	few	TGTGCCAGCAGCCCCGCCCCTCCAGGGAACACTGAAGCTTTCTTT	CASSPAPPGNTEAFF
NA	TRBV28	TRBJ1-1	NA	TGTGCCAGCAGTTTGGGACAGAACACTGAAGCTTTCTTT	CASSLGQNTEAFF
NA	TRBV9	TRBJ2-7	NA	TGCGCCAGCAGCGTAGATCCGGGAGCGGAGGGCGAGCAGTACTTC	CASSVDPGAEGEQYF
TRBD1	TRBV2	TRBJ1-5	few	TGTGCCAGCAGCGAGGACAGGGCACGCAATCAGCCCCAGCATTTT	CASSEDRARNQPQHF
TRBD2	TRBV5-1	TRBJ2-4	few	TGCGCCAGCAGCCCGGACGCCGGGGGGACGGCAGCCAAAAACATTCAGTACTTC	CASSPDAGGTAAKNIQYF
TRBD2	TRBV7-9	TRBJ2-1	NA	TGTGCCAGCAGCTTACTAGCGGGAGGTAATGAGCAGTTCTTC	CASSLLAGGNEQFF
NA	TRBV7-2	TRBJ2-7	NA	TGTGCCAGCAGCTTAACTCGAGACGAGCAGTACTTC	CASSLTRDEQYF
NA	TRBV6-6	TRBJ2-3	NA	TGTGCCAGCAGTTCGAGGGATACGCAGTATTTT	CASSSRDTQYF
TRBD2	TRBV5-4	TRBJ2-3	NA	TGTGCCAGCAGCCAGACTAGCGCGGATACGCAGTATTTT	CASSQTSADTQYF
NA	TRBV7-9	TRBJ2-2	NA	TGTTCCAGCAGCTTCCTGAGCTCCGGGGAGCTGTTTTTT	CSSSFLSSGELFF
NA	TRBV21-1	TRBJ1-5	few	TGTGCCAGCTCCTGTGAGGGCGGACGAAATCAGCCCCAGCATTTT	CASSCEGGRNQPQHF
NA	TRBV28	TRBJ1-1	NA	TGTGCCAGCACCCCTCGGGTTTCCGAAGCTTTCTTT	CASTPRVSEAFF
NA	TRBV20-1	TRBJ2-3	few	TGCAGTGCTAGCAGAGATACGCAGTATTTT	CSASRDTQYF
NA	TRBV4-1	TRBJ2-7	NA	TGCGCCAGCAACCTAGCGCACCTCTCCTCCTACGAGCAGTACTTC	CASNLAHLSSYEQYF
NA	TRBV7-9	TRBJ1-2	few	TGTGCCAGCAGCCGAGAAGTGGGGGCGGATGGCTACACCTTC	CASSREVGADGYTF
TRBD2	TRBV6-4	TRBJ2-3	NA	TGTGCCAGCAGTGTTACTAGCGGAGGTTCGGATACGCAGTATTTT	CASSVTSGGSDTQYF
TRBD2	TRBV29-1	TRBJ2-1	NA	TGCAGCGTCACCACTAGCGGGGCCTACAATGAGCAGTTCTTC	CSVTTSGAYNEQFF
NA	TRBV11-2	TRBJ2-7	few	TGTGCCAGCAGCCTAGACAGGTGGCAGTACTTC	CASSLDRWQYF
TRBD2	TRBV5-1	TRBJ2-1	NA	TGCGCCAGCAGCCTAGCGGGAGGGGATTACAATGAGCAGTTCTTC	CASSLAGGDYNEQFF
NA	TRBV12-5	TRBJ2-1	NA	TGTGCTAGTGAGGCGAGGGCCAGGACCAATGAGCAGTTCTTC	CASEARARTNEQFF
TRBD2	TRBV18	TRBJ2-1	NA	TGTGCCAGCTCACCTTCACCTAGCGGGAGCTACAATGAGCAGTTCTTC	CASSPSPSGSYNEQFF
NA	TRBV19	TRBJ1-2	NA	TGTGCCAGTAGTATTCGACTGCTTGGGTATGGGGCCGTCGGCTACACCTTC	CASSIRLLGYGAVGYTF